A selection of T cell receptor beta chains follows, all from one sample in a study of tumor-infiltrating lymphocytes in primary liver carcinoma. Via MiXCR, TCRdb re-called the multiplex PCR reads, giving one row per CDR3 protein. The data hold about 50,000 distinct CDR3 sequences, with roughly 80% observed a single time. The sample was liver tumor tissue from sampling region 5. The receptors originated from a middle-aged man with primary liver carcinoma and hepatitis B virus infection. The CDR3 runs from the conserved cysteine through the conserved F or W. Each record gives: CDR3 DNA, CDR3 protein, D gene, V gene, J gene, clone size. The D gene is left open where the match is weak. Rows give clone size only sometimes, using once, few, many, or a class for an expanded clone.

cdr3_nt: TGTGCCACCAGCCAAAGGACTAGCGGGGATGAGCAGTTCTTC; cdr3_aa: CATSQRTSGDEQFF; d_call: TRBD2; v_call: TRBV15; j_call: TRBJ2-1; clone_size: NA
cdr3_nt: TGTGCTAGCAGTGCTGTAGCGGGATGGGTAAACGATGAGCAGTTCTTC; cdr3_aa: CASSAVAGWVNDEQFF; d_call: TRBD2; v_call: TRBV14; j_call: TRBJ2-1; clone_size: few
cdr3_nt: TGTGTCTGGAGAGGACAGGAGGACACCGGGGAACTGTTTTTT; cdr3_aa: CVWRGQEDTGELFF; d_call: TRBD1; v_call: TRBV30; j_call: TRBJ2-2; clone_size: NA
cdr3_nt: TGTGCCAGCAGCGACCGACAGCGGGGGGCCAATCAGGCCAAGCATTTC; cdr3_aa: CASSDRQRGANQAKHF; d_call: NA; v_call: TRBV11-1; j_call: TRBJ1-5; clone_size: NA
cdr3_nt: TGTGCCAGCAGCGTTAGACAGGGTTTGGCAGATACGCAGTATTTT; cdr3_aa: CASSVRQGLADTQYF; d_call: TRBD1; v_call: TRBV5-6; j_call: TRBJ2-3; clone_size: NA
cdr3_nt: TGTGCCAGCAGACAGGGGAACGGGGAGCTGTTTTTT; cdr3_aa: CASRQGNGELFF; d_call: TRBD1; v_call: TRBV6-1; j_call: TRBJ2-2; clone_size: medium-sized
cdr3_nt: TGTGCCAGCAGCTCACAGGGTATGGGGAACTACGAGCATTACTTC; cdr3_aa: CASSSQGMGNYEHYF; d_call: NA; v_call: TRBV5-5; j_call: TRBJ2-7; clone_size: NA
cdr3_nt: TGTGCCATCAGTTTGGTGAATAGGGTCACTGAAGCTTTCTTT; cdr3_aa: CAISLVNRVTEAFF; d_call: NA; v_call: TRBV12-3/TRBV12-4; j_call: TRBJ1-1; clone_size: once
cdr3_nt: TGTGCCGGCAGCCAAGACCTGGGATCGGTGGAAACCCAGTACTTC; cdr3_aa: CAGSQDLGSVETQYF; d_call: NA; v_call: TRBV4-2; j_call: TRBJ2-5; clone_size: NA
cdr3_nt: TGTGACAGCATCACTGCCGGACAGTATAACAATGAGCAGTTCTTC; cdr3_aa: CDSITAGQYNNEQFF; d_call: NA; v_call: TRBV5-4; j_call: TRBJ2-1; clone_size: once
cdr3_nt: TGTGCCAGTAGTTCTGGATTCGATCAGCCCCAGCATTTT; cdr3_aa: CASSSGFDQPQHF; d_call: NA; v_call: TRBV19; j_call: TRBJ1-5; clone_size: many
cdr3_nt: TGTGCCAGCAGTCCTCTAGCGGTGGGCGACGACCAGTACTTC; cdr3_aa: CASSPLAVGDDQYF; d_call: TRBD2; v_call: TRBV12-3/TRBV12-4; j_call: TRBJ2-7; clone_size: once
cdr3_nt: TGTGCGAGCAGCACGGGTTTGAACACTGAATCTTTCTTT; cdr3_aa: CASSTGLNTESFF; d_call: NA; v_call: TRBV11-3; j_call: TRBJ1-1; clone_size: NA
cdr3_nt: TGTGCCAGCAGCTCGGGGCTCCGATTCAATAAGCAGTTCTTC; cdr3_aa: CASSSGLRFNKQFF; d_call: NA; v_call: TRBV28; j_call: TRBJ2-1; clone_size: NA
cdr3_nt: TGTGCAATCAGTGGCGGTATGGAAGGCTACACCTTC; cdr3_aa: CAISGGMEGYTF; d_call: NA; v_call: TRBV10-2; j_call: TRBJ1-2; clone_size: NA